Following are 22 T cell receptor beta chains from one sample sequenced in a study of T cells in Graves' hyperthyroidism and ophthalmopathy. Regions amplified from RNA transcripts were the TCR beta CDR3 regions. The HTBI primer set served for first-round RT-PCR of the TCR CDR3. Each CDR3 protein is one row after TCRdb ran MiXCR on the multiplex PCR reads. The profile covers around 560,000 distinct CDR3 sequences, with around 15% appearing a single time and more than 15% taken by the ten largest. The specimen sequenced was blood. These receptors all stem from a woman aged 18-30 years with Graves' hyperthyroidism.

Many counts were recorded for this clonotype. The V and J genes are TRBV7-9 and TRBJ2-1; D is uncertain. Trimming pared 6 bases from V and 5 bases from J, leaving 11 bases between. Looked up from germline, CDR1 is SEHNR and CDR2 is FQNEAQ (reference sequence). The CDR3 totals 13 residues. CDR3 sequence: CASSLIDNNEQFF. Here the CDR3 DNA reads TGTGCCAGCAGTTTGATCGACAACAATGAGCAGTTCTTC. Variable domain in full (rest from reference TRBV7-9 and TRBJ2-1): DTGVSQNPRHKITKRGQNVTFRCDPISEHNRLYWYRQTLGQGPEFLTYFQNEAQLEKSRLLSDRFSAERPKGSFSTLEIQRTEQGDSAMYLCASSLIDNNEQFFGPGTRLTVL.

V gene TRBV27 combines with J gene TRBJ1-5, with a tentative D call TRBD1 (5 bases). The ends were cut back, 2 bases at V and 3 bases at J, with 14 bases in the middle. Germline lookup yields CDR1 MNHEY and CDR2 SMNVEV (reference sequence). The CDR3 is 16 amino acids. The CDR3 sequence: CASSLPDNNLNQPQHF. CDR3 nucleotides: TGTGCCAGCAGTTTACCGGACAACAACCTCAATCAGCCCCAGCATTTT.

This clonotype was seen at least ten times. The chain couples TRBV20-1 to TRBJ2-1; 10 bases align to TRBD1. The V and J ends lost 0 bases and 6 bases, in that order; junction bases with no gene match: 8. Germline V gives CDR1 DFQATT, CDR2 SNEGSKA (reference sequence). The CDR3 is 16 residues long. Here the CDR3 reads CSARDPGTGDLNEQFF. As DNA, the CDR3 is TGCAGTGCTAGAGATCCCGGGACAGGGGACCTCAATGAGCAGTTCTTC.

This chain links TRBV7-9 with TRBJ2-1; possible D gene TRBD2, 5 bases. CDR1 is SEHNR, CDR2 FQNEAQ, per germline (reference sequence). Trimming shortened V by 5 bases and J by 9 bases, and 17 bases separated the two germline ends. CDR3 length equals 14 residues. The CDR3 nucleotides are TGTGCCAGCAGCCCCGGGCCCCTAGCCAGTGAGCAGTTCTTC. Translated, it gives CASSPGPLASEQFF.

This clonotype was observed at least ten times. The V gene is TRBV30, the J gene TRBJ1-4; the D is unclear. CDR3 length: 12 amino acids. V was pared by 5 bases and J by 8 bases, with 12 bases between. Germline-derived CDR1 and CDR2 are GTSNPN and SVGIG (reference sequence). CDR3 DNA sequence: TGTGCCTGGGACTCCGCTGGAGAAAAACTGTTTTTT. It specifies CAWDSAGEKLFF.

This clonotype was observed many times. The rearrangement links TRBV12-3 or TRBV12-4 to TRBJ2-7; TRBD2 agrees at 8 bases. V lost 7 bases and J lost 2; bases outside the gene matches: 7. This CDR3 region has 14 residues. The CDR3 bases are TGTGCCAGCAACGTGGCGGGAGGCCCCTACGAGCAGTACTTC. Translated: CASNVAGGPYEQYF.

This clonotype was detected many times. V is TRBV3-1 and J is TRBJ1-1; D uncertain. The CDR3 consists of 12 residues. The V end was cut by 8 bases, the J end by 1 base, with 8 bases between. From germline, CDR1 is LGHDT and CDR2 YNNKEL (reference sequence). The CDR3 loop is CASARENTEAFF. The CDR3 nucleotides are TGTGCCAGCGCCCGGGAGAACACTGAAGCTTTCTTT.

Many counts were recorded for this clonotype. J is TRBJ1-1 and V is TRBV12-3 or TRBV12-4; TRBD1 aligns across 7 bases. The CDR3 length is 14 residues. V lost 5 bases and J lost 6; bases outside the gene matches: 9. Here the CDR3 reads CASSNLYRGSEAFF. The CDR3 bases are TGTGCCAGCAGTAACCTATACAGGGGTTCTGAAGCTTTCTTT.

This clonotype was seen ten or more times. The chain links TRBV3-1 to TRBJ1-4; the D is unclear. V shed 0 bases and J shed 0 bases, with 5 bases lying between them. This CDR3 region has 15 residues. CDR1 and CDR2 from the germline V gene are LGHDT and YNNKEL (reference sequence). CDR3 in DNA: TGTGCCAGCAGCCAAGAAGTTGCAACTAATGAAAAACTGTTTTTT. The encoded protein is CASSQEVATNEKLFF.

This clonotype has just a few counts. CDR3 DNA sequence: TGTGCCAGCAGTTTTGGGCCGGGACAGGGCCGACACGAGCAGTACTTC. It specifies CASSFGPGQGRHEQYF. This chain links TRBV12-3 or TRBV12-4 with TRBJ2-7, with 9 bases aligning to TRBD1. The CDR3 covers 16 residues. The V gene end was trimmed by 3 bases and the J gene end by 5 bases; junction bases not matched to a gene: 11.

The rearrangement links TRBV7-2 to TRBJ2-7; tentative D call: TRBD1 (8 bases). CDR3 length: 14 amino acids. V lost 5 bases, J lost 3 bases, and 14 bases lay in between. Germline V gene sequence: CDR1 SGHTA, CDR2 FQGNSA. The CDR3 sequence is CASSPQGDYYEQYF. The CDR3 bases are TGTGCCAGCAGCCCACAGGGGGACTACTACGAGCAGTACTTC.

This chain uses TRBV20-1 with TRBJ2-3, with 16 bases aligning to TRBD2. The CDR3 has 15 residues. The V gene's germline CDR1 is DFQATT and CDR2 SNEGSKA (reference sequence). The junction had 9 bases not matched to a gene; V was cut back by 5 bases and J by 10 bases. Here the CDR3 DNA reads TGCAGTGCTTCCGGGACTAGCGGGAGGGCCACTGCGCAGTATTTT. As protein: CSASGTSGRATAQYF.

This clonotype was recorded once. This CDR3 is CASSLDTSLNYGYTF. The DNA for the CDR3 is TGTGCCAGCAGTCTGGACACCTCCCTTAACTATGGCTACACCTTC. The chain joins TRBV6-2 or TRBV6-3 to TRBJ1-2; a possible D gene is TRBD1 (5 bases). This CDR3 is 15 amino acids long. Germline CDR1 and CDR2: MNHEY and SVGEGT. Trimming stripped 5 bases from V and 1 base from J, with 14 bases between.

This clonotype was detected many times. The chain is built from TRBV20-1 and TRBJ1-1; a possible D gene is TRBD1 (5 bases). Per germline, CDR1 DFQATT and CDR2 SNEGSKA (reference sequence). V lost 3 bases, J lost 4 bases, and 12 bases lay in between. CDR3 size: 13 residues. The CDR3 protein is CSARVGDATEAFF. The CDR3, as DNA: TGCAGTGCTAGGGTCGGGGACGCCACTGAAGCTTTCTTT.

This sequence joins TRBV29-1 and TRBJ2-1, with 7 bases that match TRBD2. Trimming cost V 8 bases and J 9 bases; bases outside gene matches: 7. The germline CDR1 and CDR2 sequences are SQVTM and ANQGSEA. The CDR3 sequence is 11 residues long. The CDR3 DNA is TGCAGCCTCGCGGTAGCGGGTGAGCAGTTCTTC. Its translation: CSLAVAGEQFF.

Comment on this clonotype: One base away lies a much larger clone, so this may be a sequencing read error. This rearrangement joins TRBV5-1 to TRBJ2-1; 8 nucleotides match TRBD2. V lost 7 bases and J lost 7; bases outside the gene matches: 10. The CDR3 runs 14 residues. The germline gives CDR1 SGHRS, CDR2 YFSETQ. DNA for the CDR3: TGCGCCAGCGGAGTCGCGGGAGGAAGGAATGAGCAGTTCTTC. Amino acids: CASGVAGGRNEQFF.

V and J are TRBV7-6 and TRBJ2-7; 9 bases align to TRBD1. After removal of 5 bases from V and 3 bases from J, the junction contained 8 bases not matched to a gene. The CDR3 contains 15 residues. In germline, CDR1 is SGHVS, CDR2 FNYEAQ. The CDR3 nucleotides are TGTGCCAGCAGCCCCCCGGCGGACAGGGGCTACGAGCAGTACTTC. This translates into CASSPPADRGYEQYF.

This clonotype was seen a handful of times. This may be a read error, as it is one base from a much larger clone. The chain links TRBV5-1 to TRBJ1-1, with TRBD1 as a possible D gene (6 bases). Germline CDR1 and CDR2: SGHRS and YFSETQ. Trimming left V 6 bases short and J 6 bases short, with 18 bases between. The CDR3 runs to 14 residues. CDR3 sequence reads: CASMGGPGSPEAFF. CDR3 nucleotide sequence: TGCGCCAGCATGGGGGGGCCAGGGAGCCCTGAAGCTTTCTTT.

This clonotype has just a few counts. This chain links TRBV3-1 with TRBJ2-5; 10 nucleotides line up with TRBD2. Germline values: CDR1 LGHDT, CDR2 YNNKEL (reference sequence). The CDR3 has 15 residues. With V trimmed by 1 base and J by 5 bases, 4 bases remained unmatched. The DNA for the CDR3 is TGTGCCAGCAGCCAAGCAGCGGGGGGGCCCGAGACCCAGTACTTC. Translated: CASSQAAGGPETQYF.

As for this clonotype: Its ends do not fully match the called genes, so a read error is possible. This sequence joins TRBV20-1 and TRBJ2-1, with TRBD2 matching 8 bases. The CDR3 is 14 amino acids. CDR1 is DFQATT, CDR2 SNEGSKA, per germline (reference sequence). Here the CDR3 DNA reads TGCAGTGCTAGAGATGGGCGGGAGGACAATGAGCGGTTCTTC. Translated: CSARDGREDNERFF.

Many counts were recorded for this clonotype. The rearrangement joins TRBV30 to TRBJ2-5, with D maybe TRBD2 (6 bases). This CDR3 is built from 13 residues. V was clipped by 0 bases and J by 5 bases, with 10 bases between them. CDR1 is GTSNPN, CDR2 SVGIG, per germline (reference sequence). CDR3 nucleotide sequence: TGTGCCTGGAGTGTAGGAGGGACGGAGACCCAGTACTTC. As protein: CAWSVGGTETQYF.

This clonotype turned up a few times. The chain employs TRBV27 and TRBJ2-1; no definite D call. Between the trimmed V and J ends, which lost 2 bases and 10 bases, there was a span of 12 bases. The CDR3 totals 13 residues. Germline V CDR1 and CDR2: MNHEY, SMNVEV (reference sequence). The CDR3 sequence: CASSLGAVGEQFF. The CDR3 DNA sequence: TGTGCCAGCAGTTTAGGTGCGGTTGGAGAGCAGTTCTTC.